What follows describes a single T cell receptor beta chain. The antigen is not known. This CDR3 is 15 amino acids long. Germline values: CDR1 SGHVS, CDR2 FQNEAQ. Trimming removed 3 bases from V and 2 bases from J, with 14 bases in between. An even split of each subset's genomic DNA across several immunoSEQ plates was performed. TCRdb keeps only in-frame clones here, not all; method: immunoSEQ multiplex PCR. The sample carries about 2,100,000 clones, 90% to 95% recorded once. The data are from a study of shared clonotypes between healthy human individuals. Overall study findings and caveats: Across subsets, estimated richness was generally greater for naive than for memory populations. Clonotypes which were not shared had lower generation probabilities than clonotypes that all four donors shared.

CD45RO-negative, CCR7-positively selected cells formed the naive CD8 fraction, excluding terminally differentiated effector memory CD45RA+ cells. The TCR originated in a man younger than 30 in good health. Some clones in this sample may be carry-over from other donors' samples. Sequencing input: naive CD8+ T cells from PBMCs. The gene calls are TRBV7-8 and TRBJ2-7; D may match TRBD1 or TRBD2 (5 bases each). The CDR3 region is CASSLGDPRPYEQYF. DNA of the CDR3: TGTGCCAGCAGCTTGGGGGACCCCAGACCCTACGAGCAGTACTTC.